This T cell receptor beta chain is drawn from a study of response to subunit inactivated influenza vaccine. This clonotype was seen at least ten times. Its matching antigen is unknown. Using its own MiXCR run on the RT-PCR reads, TCRdb lists one record per CDR3 protein. The table lists under 850,000 distinct CDR3 sequences, 15% to 20% of them singletons. Regarding the study as a whole: That few new T cells are recruited by each seasonal influenza vaccination was the authors' suggestion.

The germline V gene encodes CDR1 SGHKS and CDR2 YYEKEE (reference sequence). Deletions cut 2 bases from V and 7 bases from J, with 7 bases between. This CDR3 spans 11 amino acids. The rearrangement joins TRBV5-5 to TRBJ2-7; unclear D gene. The sequencing here drew on PBMCs from blood, taken around 5 days after vaccination. The sequence came from a man aged 50 to 59 who received an inactivated influenza vaccine. The CDR3 reads CASSFISEQYF. The CDR3 bases are TGTGCCAGCAGCTTTATTAGTGAGCAGTACTTC.